This T cell receptor beta chain was documented in a study of lymphopenia after photon versus proton radiotherapy. Per germline, CDR1 SGHAT and CDR2 FQNNGV. The CDR3 has 11 amino acids. In the case of this clone: An end of the junction does not agree with germline; a read error may underlie this.

The table came from immunoSEQ multiplex PCR; TCRdb's copy has only in-frame clones and leaves some out. The sample carries 75,000 to 95,000 clones, around four fifths recorded once. This clonotype originated in a man aged 55 to 69 with pancreatic cancer. V and J are TRBV11-2 and TRBJ2-1; D uncertain. The sequencing here drew on peripheral blood, taken from a patient treated with proton-based radiotherapy. CDR3 loop: CASSPYSEQFF. The CDR3, as DNA: TGTGCCAGCAGCCCCTACAGTGAGCAGTTCTTC. The full variable domain, completed using reference TRBV11-2 and TRBJ2-1, is EAGVAQSPRYKIIEKRQSVAFWCNPISGHATLYWYQQILGQGPKLLIQFQNNGVVDDSQLPKDRFSAERLKGVDSTLKIQPAKLEDSAVYLCASSPYSEQFFGPGTRLTVL.